This entry is about one T cell receptor (beta chain). Its antigen is unidentified. This sample is part of a study of cytomegalovirus exposure and HLA in healthy donors. Study-wide points: Rare TCR sequences dominated, though some public TCRs recurred in many donors. Judged likely to be a sequencing artifact was a cluster of highly shared sequence variants. After further analysis at a later stage, 16,951 TCR beta sequences were associated with HLA alleles at 0.05 false discovery rate. As a later analysis revealed, the rate of TCR association differed by HLA locus, with DRB1 most and HLA-C fewest.

The primer mix had 60 Vbeta and 13 Jbeta primers. This table comes from immunoSEQ multiplex PCR, and its TCRdb copy is limited to in-frame clones, with some not included. The table lists fewer than 80,000 clones, around 76% of them singletons. The germline V gene has CDR1 SNHLY and CDR2 FYNNEI. The CDR3 is 15 residues long. With V trimmed by 3 bases and J by 5 bases, 5 bases remained unmatched. The receptor was isolated from a man younger than 30 in good health and CMV-seronegative. The specimen sequenced was PBMCs. J is TRBJ2-2 and V is TRBV2; 8 bases map to TRBD2. The CDR3 DNA reads TGTGCCAGCAGTGACCTCGGGGGGGTGACCGGGGAGCTGTTTTTT. Protein sequence: CASSDLGGVTGELFF.